This TCR beta chain was retrieved from a study of cytomegalovirus exposure and HLA in healthy donors. Use of 60 Vbeta and 13 Jbeta primers characterized the PCR. In the original analysis: In a later analysis, 8.5 million to 14 million of tens of millions of unique beta chains occurred in at least two donors. Sequencing used immunoSEQ multiplex PCR; TCRdb keeps in-frame clones, though not all of them. That table is the source of V, J and clone size, and D and trimming were worked out from the DNA. The sample holds under 200,000 clones, around 63% seen once. This CDR3 is 14 amino acids long. Looked up from germline, CDR1 is SGHRS and CDR2 is YFSETQ. V was pared by 4 bases and J by 4 bases, with 7 bases of the junction left unmatched.

The receptor comes from a young woman in good health and CMV-seropositive. This sequence joins TRBV5-1 and TRBJ1-2; 7 bases agree with TRBD1. The sequencing sample was made of PBMCs. This chain's CDR3 is CASSVDRTSYGYTF. The DNA for the CDR3 is TGCGCCAGCAGCGTGGACAGGACGTCCTATGGCTACACCTTC.